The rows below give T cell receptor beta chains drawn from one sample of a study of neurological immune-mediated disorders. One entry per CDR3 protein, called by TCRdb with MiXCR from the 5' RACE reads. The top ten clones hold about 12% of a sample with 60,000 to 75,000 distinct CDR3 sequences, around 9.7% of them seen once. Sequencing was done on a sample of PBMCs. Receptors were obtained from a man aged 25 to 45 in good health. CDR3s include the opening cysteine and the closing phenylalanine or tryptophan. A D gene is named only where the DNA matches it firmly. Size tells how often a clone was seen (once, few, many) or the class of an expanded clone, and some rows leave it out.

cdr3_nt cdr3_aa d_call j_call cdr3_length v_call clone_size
TGTGCCAGCAGCCCACAAGACCGAGCCTCTGGAAACACCATATATTTT CASSPQDRASGNTIYF NA TRBJ1-3 16 TRBV7-2 many
TGTGCCAGCAGCTTAGTTCAGGAAGCGAACACTGAAGCTTTCTTT CASSLVQEANTEAFF NA TRBJ1-1 15 TRBV7-8 many
TGCGCCAGCAGCACGACAGGGTTGACAGATACGCAGTATTTT CASSTTGLTDTQYF TRBD1 TRBJ2-3 14 TRBV5-1 many
TGTGCCAGCAGCCCCGGGAGCCGGGAGGGCTCCTACGAGCAGTACTTC CASSPGSREGSYEQYF TRBD2 TRBJ2-7 16 TRBV7-9 many
TGTGCCAGCAGTCGGACAGGGACCGGGGCCAACGTCCTGACTTTC CASSRTGTGANVLTF TRBD1 TRBJ2-6 15 TRBV7-3 many
TGTGCCAGCTGTAGGGGAGATGAAAAACTGTTTTTT CASCRGDEKLFF NA TRBJ1-4 12 TRBV6-2/TRBV6-3 many
TGCAGTGCCTCGGACGGCGAGCAGTACTTC CSASDGEQYF NA TRBJ2-7 10 TRBV20-1 many
TGTGCCAGCAGCCAAGGGCCTACGAATGAGCAGTTCTTC CASSQGPTNEQFF NA TRBJ2-1 13 TRBV3-1 many
TGCAGCGTTGGGGGACGGGGGAACACCGGGGAGCTGTTTTTT CSVGGRGNTGELFF NA TRBJ2-2 14 TRBV29-1 NA
TGCAGCGTTCTCGACGCAGATACGCAGTATTTT CSVLDADTQYF NA TRBJ2-3 11 TRBV29-1 NA
TGTGCCAGCAGCCCCGGGACTACCCAAGAGACCCAGTACTTC CASSPGTTQETQYF TRBD2 TRBJ2-5 14 TRBV4-2 many
TGTGCCAGCAGCTTATCCCTCGACAGCTCCTACGAGCAGTACTTC CASSLSLDSSYEQYF NA TRBJ2-7 15 TRBV11-2 many
TGTGCCAGCTCACCAATTCAGGGTGGCTACACCTTC CASSPIQGGYTF NA TRBJ1-2 12 TRBV18 many
TGTGCCAGCAGCTTAAGGGACAGGGTCTATGGCTACACCTTC CASSLRDRVYGYTF TRBD1 TRBJ1-2 14 TRBV13 many
TGCAGTGCTGGCAGACTAGCGGGAGGAGACTATACGCAGTATTTT CSAGRLAGGDYTQYF TRBD2 TRBJ2-3 15 TRBV20-1 many
TGCGCCAGCAGCTTGGAGCCAGCGGGAGGCTACGAGCAGTACTTC CASSLEPAGGYEQYF TRBD2 TRBJ2-7 15 TRBV5-1 many
TGTGCCAGCAGCCCCAGGACAGGCGGGGGAGAGACCCAGTACTTC CASSPRTGGGETQYF NA TRBJ2-5 15 TRBV7-6 many
TGCAGTGCTAGAGCCGAGGACAGGGGAGGGTATGGCTACACCTTC CSARAEDRGGYGYTF TRBD1 TRBJ1-2 15 TRBV20-1 NA
TGCAGTGCTAGAGCCGTCCCGCAGAGTACTAGAGACCGCATTCAGTACTTC CSARAVPQSTRDRIQYF NA TRBJ2-4 17 TRBV20-1 many
TGTGCCAGCAGCTTGGTCCTCCAGGGTGGGGAGACCCAGTACTTC CASSLVLQGGETQYF NA TRBJ2-5 15 TRBV5-4 few